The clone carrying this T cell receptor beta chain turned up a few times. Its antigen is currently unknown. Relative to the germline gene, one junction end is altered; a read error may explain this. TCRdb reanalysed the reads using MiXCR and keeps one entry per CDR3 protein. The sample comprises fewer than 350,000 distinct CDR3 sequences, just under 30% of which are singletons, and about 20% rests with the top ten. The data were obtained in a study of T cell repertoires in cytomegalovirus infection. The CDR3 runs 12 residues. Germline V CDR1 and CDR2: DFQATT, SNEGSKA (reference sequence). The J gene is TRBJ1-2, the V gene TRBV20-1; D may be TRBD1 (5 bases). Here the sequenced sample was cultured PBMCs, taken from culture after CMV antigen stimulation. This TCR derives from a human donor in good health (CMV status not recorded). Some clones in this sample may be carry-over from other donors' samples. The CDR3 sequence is CSARGANYGYTF. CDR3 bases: TGCAGTGCGAGAGGGGCTAACTATGGCTACACCTTC.